This TCR beta chain was identified during a study of blood T cells in healthy people across ages (dated by TCRdb to the mid-2010s). Regarding the study in general: In model experiments, template switching captured about one uniquely barcoded TCR beta cDNA molecule for every two T cells. To track age-related changes in TCR beta repertoire diversity, the study relied on deep sequencing normalized with unique cDNA molecular identifiers. Four age groups were formed from the donors: young (average approximately 15 years), middle-aged (approximately 40), aged (over 55) and long-lived (approximately 78). To avoid experimental bias, donors of different ages were randomly spread across the sequencing lanes. Using the same blood draw, the study looked at two additional independent replicas of 1 million unique cDNA reads for two donors, one aged 18 to 30 and the other aged 80 or older. Broader findings and caveats from the paper: Compared with the aged group, the long-lived group had more naive CD4+ T cells, fewer expanded clones and increased TCR diversity, suggesting age selection. Bulk unsorted PBMC profiling prevented conclusive comparison of naive and antigen-experienced compartments. Estimates of total diversity based on one million sequenced T cells were regarded as lower bounds and as underestimates. As age increased, observed TCR beta diversity per million T cells dropped in a roughly linear way, and a significant reduction was already evident by age approximately 40. There was a strong correlation between observed TCR beta diversity and the percentage of naive T cells measured by flow cytometry. Because donor CMV infection status was unknown, age-related changes in expanded clonotypes were potentially confounded.

Receptor amplification or capture employed 5' RACE. Sequencing relied on an Illumina HiSeq 2500. The second PCR ran for roughly 7 to 11 cycles and used a J-beta primer mix along with a sample-barcoded 5' primer. Each TCR beta cDNA molecule received a unique molecular identifier from a template-switch 5' adaptor carrying 12 random nucleotides. At least 2.5 million CDR3-containing paired-end reads were obtained from each sample. The Mint cDNA synthesis kit, primed by a TRBC-specific oligonucleotide, was used to synthesize first-strand cDNA from all RNA. All cDNA was treated with uracil-DNA glycosylase and then went through a first 18-cycle PCR with the universal primers M1SS and BC2_uni_R. Processing in the source paper ran as follows. Each sample was normalized by randomly selecting 1 million high-quality reads, each carrying a distinct molecular identifier. Reads with shared molecular identifiers were discarded instead of being binned into consensus sequences. MiTCR, with a Q25 quality threshold and the strictest error-elimination algorithm, was used for CDR3 identification, clonotype clustering and error correction. A nonparametric unseen species model using Euler transformation provided a lower-bound estimate of total TCR beta diversity. TCRdb reprocessing: public reads trimmed at Q25 with fastp, clones called with MiXCR, in-frame beta chains kept. Here each entry gathers all rows of one CDR3 protein and keeps the most common genes and DNA. V and J calls and clone size were set by TCRdb, not the authors. The sample table contains about 1.4 million distinct CDR3 sequences; only one count was recorded for approximately 59% of them. The ten largest clones capture 5% to 7% of the sample.

As for this clonotype: This clone's antigen is unknown. No base qualities exist here, and no much larger clone lies one base off it.

The roughly 42 donors, aged 6 to 90 years, were systemically healthy Caucasian individuals from Russia. About 9.6 milliliters of peripheral blood were collected from each donor into EDTA-treated Vacutainer tubes. PBMCs were isolated by Ficoll-Paque density-gradient centrifugation, with at least 6.5 million obtained per sample. Trizol reagent was used to extract total RNA from the PBMCs, yielding at least 5.5 micrograms per sample. For every donor, flow cytometry on a PBMC aliquot measured the percentage of naive CD45RAhigh/CD27high T cells. V gives up 4 bases and J gives up 5 bases, and the segment between their germline ends measures 8 bases. Based on the germline V gene, the CDR1 and CDR2 sequences are SGHRS and YFSETQ. The CDR3 runs 12 residues from the cysteine to the phenylalanine. Only CDR3 DNA remains: 36 bases, in frame from the first base.

The sample comprised blood. This sequence uses TRBV5-1 and TRBJ2-3, with the D gene call left open. This TCR was recovered from a man aged 18 to 29 in good health. At the DNA level, the sequence is TGCGCCAGCAGCCTCCACCAAGATACGCAGTATTTT. It encodes CASSLHQDTQYF.